A single sample gave rise to the 20 T cell receptor beta chains below, sequenced in a study of blood T cells in healthy people across ages (dated by TCRdb to 2014 to 2015). Preparation of the library involved 5' RACE. The run used an Illumina HiSeq 2500. The second PCR ran for about 6 to 12 cycles and used a J-beta primer mix along with a sample-barcoded 5' primer. The public reads were run again by TCRdb, first through fastp at Q25 and then through MiXCR, and only productive beta chains were kept. Here each entry gathers all rows of one CDR3 protein and keeps the most common genes and DNA. The sample table lists over 450,000 distinct CDR3 sequences, less than 25% of them with a count of one. In total, the top ten clones hold 8.7% of the sample. These data were likewise used in another study, on T cells of mothers and their children.

Sequencing used blood. Receptors were obtained from a boy aged 5-17 years in good health.

V usage is TRBV11-1 and J usage is TRBJ2-2; perhaps TRBD2 as D (5 bases). This CDR3 is built from 13 residues. V was cut by 9 bases and J by 2 bases, with 10 bases left in between. Germline CDR1 SGHAT, CDR2 FQDESV (reference sequence). The CDR3 region is CASKTGNTGELFF. DNA for the CDR3: TGTGCCAGTAAAACGGGAAACACCGGGGAGCTGTTTTTT.

The CDR3 sequence is CASSLSSVEKLFF. CDR3 in DNA: TGTGCCAGCAGTTTATCATCGGTCGAAAAACTGTTTTTT. The chain combines TRBV28 with TRBJ1-4; D remains ambiguous. Per germline, CDR1 MDHEN and CDR2 SYDVKM. The CDR3 is 13 amino acids. With 1 base removed from V and 8 bases from J, the gap between germline ends came to 8 bases.

As regards this clonotype: This may be a read error, as it is one base from a much larger clone. This chain connects TRBV28 to TRBJ2-2; 8 nucleotides agree with TRBD1. This CDR3 comprises 15 residues. The V segment lost 6 bases and the J segment 4 bases; nucleotides outside the gene matches: 7. The germline V gene encodes CDR1 MDHEN and CDR2 SYDVKM. The CDR3 loop is CASSWTGKFTGELFF. The CDR3, as DNA: TGTGCCAGCAGCTGGACAGGGAAGTTCACCGGGGAGCTGTTTTTT. Full variable domain (missing parts from reference TRBV28 and TRBJ2-2): DVKVTQSSRYLVKRTGEKVFLECVQDMDHENMFWYRQDPGLGLRLIYFSYDVKMKEKGDIPEGYSVSREKKERFSLILESASTNQTSMYLCASSWTGKFTGELFFGEGSRLTVL.

This clonotype has just a few counts. This rearrangement joins TRBV7-3 to TRBJ2-2; weak D call: TRBD2 (5 bases). The CDR3 totals 14 residues. Germline CDR1 reads SGHTA; CDR2 reads FQGTGA. The V and J ends lost 5 bases and 8 bases respectively, with 15 bases between them. The CDR3 is CASSPQPGFGELFF. The CDR3 DNA reads as TGTGCCAGCAGCCCCCAACCGGGATTTGGGGAGCTGTTTTTT.

The V and J genes are TRBV7-9 and TRBJ2-5; 16 positions agree with TRBD2. The CDR3 contains 16 residues. Germline V gene sequence: CDR1 SEHNR, CDR2 FQNEAQ (reference sequence). The J segment lost 6 bases and the V segment lost 4 bases, leaving 5 bases of the junction unmatched. The CDR3 DNA is TGTGCCAGCAGCTCGGGACTAGCGGGAGGGCCCCAGACCCAGTACTTC. Encoded protein: CASSSGLAGGPQTQYF.

This clonotype occurred a few times. CDR3 amino acids: CASRNRETNTEAFF. The CDR3 DNA sequence: TGTGCCAGCAGAAACAGGGAAACGAACACTGAAGCTTTCTTT. The chain links TRBV12-3 or TRBV12-4 to TRBJ1-1, with D maybe TRBD1 (6 bases). The V end lost 6 bases, the J end lost 1 base, and 12 bases lay between the germline ends. The CDR3 is 14 residues long.

The chain combines TRBV5-1 with TRBJ2-7, with a tentative D call TRBD2 (6 bases). The germline V gene encodes CDR1 SGHRS and CDR2 YFSETQ. The CDR3 has 14 residues. Trimming cost V 7 bases and J 7 bases, with 21 bases left between them. CDR3 DNA: TGCGCCAGCCACCGGGAGAGATCCTACAATGAGCAGTACTTC. It is translated as CASHRERSYNEQYF.

This clonotype was recorded a few times. This chain uses TRBV29-1 with TRBJ2-5; TRBD2 is a possible D gene (6 bases). The DNA end is more similar to TRBJ2-1, so the J call may be wrong. The CDR3 spans 11 residues. Germline V gene data show CDR1 as SQVTM and CDR2 as ANQGSEA. The CDR3 DNA sequence: TGCAGCGTTGACAGCGGGAATGAGCAGTTCTTC. Translated: CSVDSGNEQFF.

This clonotype showed up just a few times. The chain joins TRBV11-2 to TRBJ1-2; tentatively, D is TRBD1 (6 bases). Germline V lookup: CDR1 SGHAT, CDR2 FQNNGV. CDR3 length: 15 amino acids. V was shortened by 3 bases and J by 7 bases, with 18 bases between the two germline ends. The CDR3 DNA sequence: TGTGCCAGCAGCTTCCCTCCACAGGGCCGTACTGGCTACACCTTC. It specifies CASSFPPQGRTGYTF.

This sequence joins TRBV4-3 and TRBJ2-2; D may be TRBD2 (6 bases). With 1 base removed from V and 7 bases from J, the gap between germline ends came to 16 bases. The CDR3 is 16 residues long. Germline lookup yields CDR1 LGHNA and CDR2 YSLEER. CDR3 coding DNA: TGCGCCAGCAGCCAAGCATTGTTCGGGAGTAGCGGGGAGCTGTTTTTT. As protein: CASSQALFGSSGELFF.

This chain connects TRBV20-1 to TRBJ2-7, with a tentative D call TRBD1 (5 bases). Germline CDR1 is DFQATT and CDR2 is SNEGSKA (reference sequence). The V gene lost 8 bases and the J gene lost 5 bases, with 22 bases spanning the gap. This CDR3 region has 14 residues. The CDR3 is CSTPGQGSFNEQYF. The CDR3 DNA sequence: TGCAGTACTCCTGGGCAGGGTAGTTTCAACGAGCAGTACTTC.

The chain has TRBV29-1 and TRBJ2-1; D could derive from TRBD1 or TRBD2 (6 bases each). The CDR3 is 11 residues long. V was shortened by 8 bases and J by 5 bases, with 10 bases between the two germline ends. CDR1 is SQVTM and CDR2 is ANQGSEA in the germline V gene. CDR3 DNA sequence: TGCAGCACCGGGGGCCACAATGAGCAGTTCTTC. It yields the protein CSTGGHNEQFF.

The chain employs TRBV9 and TRBJ2-7; weak D call: TRBD1 (6 bases). The CDR3 is 14 amino acids. From germline, CDR1 is SGDLS and CDR2 YYNGEE. Trimming stripped 0 bases from V and 2 bases from J, with 9 bases between. Here the CDR3 DNA reads TGTGCCAGCAGCGTAGGGACAGCCCCCTACGAGCAGTACTTC. It encodes CASSVGTAPYEQYF.

This chain joins TRBV11-2 and TRBJ2-1; TRBD2 aligns across 10 bases. V was pared by 2 bases and J by 6 bases, with 13 bases of the junction left unmatched. There are 18 residues in the CDR3. The germline gives CDR1 SGHAT, CDR2 FQNNGV. CDR3 DNA sequence: TGTGCCAGCAGCTTAACAAGCAGCGGGGGGGCGGTATTCAATGAGCAGTTCTTC. Amino acids: CASSLTSSGGAVFNEQFF.

J is TRBJ2-7 and V is TRBV19, with a weak D call TRBD2 (5 bases). CDR1 and CDR2 (germline): LNHDA, SQIVND (reference sequence). This CDR3 region has 13 residues. Trimming shortened V by 10 bases and J by 3 bases, and 16 bases separated the two germline ends. The CDR3 loop reads CATSPGENYEQYF. CDR3 DNA sequence: TGTGCCACCTCCCCCGGGGAAAACTACGAGCAGTACTTC.

This CDR3 reads CASTMGGYEQYF. CDR3 DNA sequence: TGTGCCAGCACCATGGGAGGATACGAGCAGTACTTC. The rearrangement uses TRBV28 and TRBJ2-7, with D perhaps matching TRBD2 (6 bases). Trimming took 7 bases from V and 4 from J, leaving 11 bases between them. This CDR3 is built from 12 residues. The germline gives CDR1 MDHEN, CDR2 SYDVKM.

A few counts support this clonotype. J is TRBJ1-1 and V is TRBV5-1; no clear D. The CDR3 has 12 amino acids. Trimming stripped 4 bases from V and 1 base from J, with 5 bases between. CDR1 SGHRS and CDR2 YFSETQ come from the germline V gene. The CDR3 region has the DNA TGCGCCAGCAGCCAGCCGAACACTGAAGCTTTCTTT. Its protein is CASSQPNTEAFF.

This clonotype was seen a few times. The chain is built from TRBV7-2 and TRBJ2-7, with 13 bases lining up with TRBD2. The V gene end was trimmed by 5 bases and the J gene end by 3 bases; junction bases not matched to a gene: 4. The CDR3 spans 15 residues. Germline CDR1 is SGHTA and CDR2 is FQGNSA. This chain's CDR3 is CASSLLAGGIYEQYF. CDR3 coding DNA: TGTGCCAGCAGCCTACTAGCGGGAGGGATCTACGAGCAGTACTTC.

This clonotype was detected only a few times. V is TRBV24-1 and J is TRBJ2-2; 7 positions match TRBD1. The CDR3 contains 15 residues. The ends lost 6 bases at V and 2 bases at J; junction bases unmatched: 5. In germline, CDR1 is KGHDR, CDR2 SFDVKD. CDR3: CATSPGQRNTGELFF. In DNA, the CDR3 is TGTGCCACCAGTCCGGGACAGAGAAACACCGGGGAGCTGTTTTTT.

In this sample, this clonotype turned up a few times. The chain joins TRBV21-1 to TRBJ2-4; the DNA was not compared with TRBD1, the D call given in the table. TRBV21-1 is designated a pseudogene. The CDR3 length is 20 residues. As DNA, the CDR3 is TGTGCCAGCAGCAAAGGAGAAGACAGGGGGCGCGGTTTGGCCAAAAACATTCAGTACTTC. Translating gives CASSKGEDRGRGLAKNIQYF.